This TCR beta chain derives from a study of beta chain features in type 1 diabetes. Germline loops: CDR1 LGHNA, CDR2 YNFKEQ. V shed 1 base and J 3 bases; nucleotides not matched to a gene: 6. The length of the CDR3 is 15 residues. The entirety of the isolated RNA underwent reverse transcription, so expressed TCRB transcripts were sequenced. Profiling relied on immunoSEQ multiplex PCR, and the TCRdb table lists in-frame clones only, not all of them. The sample shows a few hundred thousand clones, about 30% of them seen only once. This TCR was recovered from a man between 18 and 29 years old in good health. The chain is built from TRBV4-2 and TRBJ2-7; 7 bases are a match to TRBD1. Sequencing was carried out using naive CD4+ T cells from blood. The CDR3 DNA is TGTGCCAGCAGCCAAGCGACAGGGAGCTACTACGAGCAGTACTTC. This gives the protein CASSQATGSYYEQYF.